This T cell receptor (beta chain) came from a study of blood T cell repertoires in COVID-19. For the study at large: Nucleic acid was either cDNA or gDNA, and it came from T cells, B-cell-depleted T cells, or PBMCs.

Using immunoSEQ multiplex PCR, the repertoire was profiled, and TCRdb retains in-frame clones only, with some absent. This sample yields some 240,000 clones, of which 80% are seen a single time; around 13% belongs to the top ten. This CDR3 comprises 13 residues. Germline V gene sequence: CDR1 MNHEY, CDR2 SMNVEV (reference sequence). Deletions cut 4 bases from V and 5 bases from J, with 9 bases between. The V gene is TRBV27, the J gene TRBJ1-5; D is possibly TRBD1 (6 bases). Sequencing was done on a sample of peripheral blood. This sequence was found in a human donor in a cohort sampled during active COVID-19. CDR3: CASSYRADQPQHF. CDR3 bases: TGTGCCAGCAGTTACAGGGCCGATCAGCCCCAGCATTTT.